Below, 25 T cell receptor beta chains from the same sample are listed, as sequenced in a study of regulatory T cells in long-lasting Graves disease. Time point reported: newly diagnosed GD, antithyroid drugs for less than 3 months. Isolated PBMC RNA provided the starting material for the TCR library. In building TCR beta libraries, iRepertoire HTBI primers were used together with Arm-PCR of CDR3 regions. TCRdb re-called the multiplex PCR reads with MiXCR, one entry per CDR3 protein. The sample includes approximately 400,000 distinct CDR3 sequences, just under 15% seen only once; the top ten take 15% to 20%. Another study also made use of these data, one on T cells in Graves' hyperthyroidism and ophthalmopathy.

The source was peripheral blood mononuclear cells (PBMCs), collected at new diagnosis, from a patient treated with antithyroid drugs. The source of these receptors is a woman aged 30 to 39 with Graves disease.

The chain recombines TRBV6-1 with TRBJ2-5; no definite D call. Deletions cut 9 bases from V and 2 bases from J, with 7 bases between. The CDR3 runs to 11 residues. From germline, CDR1 is MNHNS and CDR2 SASEGT. The CDR3 here is CASGPQETQYF. CDR3 nucleotides: TGTGCCAGTGGACCGCAAGAGACCCAGTACTTC.

This clonotype was observed many times. CDR3 sequence reads: CASETGYKNTEAFF. DNA of the CDR3: TGTGCCAGCGAGACAGGGTATAAGAACACTGAAGCTTTCTTT. The chain couples TRBV11-2 to TRBJ1-1; 7 positions match TRBD1. This CDR3 has 14 amino acids. V gave up 8 bases and J gave up 1 base; unmatched junction bases: 7. Germline lookup yields CDR1 SGHAT and CDR2 FQNNGV. The full variable domain, with the rest looked up from reference TRBV11-2 and TRBJ1-1, is EAGVAQSPRYKIIEKRQSVAFWCNPISGHATLYWYQQILGQGPKLLIQFQNNGVVDDSQLPKDRFSAERLKGVDSTLKIQPAKLEDSAVYLCASETGYKNTEAFFGQGTRLTVV.

Many counts were recorded for this clonotype. The chain couples TRBV20-1 to TRBJ2-3; the D is unclear. V was trimmed by 3 bases and J by 5 bases, leaving 3 bases between them. Germline CDR1 is DFQATT and CDR2 is SNEGSKA (reference sequence). The CDR3 has 10 residues. CDR3 in amino acids: CSASLDTQYF. The CDR3 coding sequence is TGCAGTGCTAGTTTAGATACGCAGTATTTT.

This clonotype was recorded at least ten times. The CDR3 sequence: CASSPLRDKSYNEQFF. The CDR3 DNA sequence: TGTGCCAGCAGCCCACTTCGGGACAAGTCCTACAATGAGCAGTTCTTC. The chain is built from TRBV11-2 and TRBJ2-1; the D gene is possibly TRBD1 (6 bases). Germline V gives CDR1 SGHAT, CDR2 FQNNGV. There are 16 residues in the CDR3. V was clipped by 5 bases and J by 1 base, with 15 bases between them.

This clonotype was seen a few times. The chain joins TRBV9 to TRBJ1-6; perhaps TRBD1 as D (5 bases). Looked up from germline, CDR1 is SGDLS and CDR2 is YYNGEE. This CDR3 is 14 amino acids long. Trimming left V 2 bases short and J 7 bases short, with 10 bases between. CDR3 in amino acids: CASSVGPGNSPLHF. CDR3 DNA: TGTGCCAGCAGCGTCGGCCCAGGGAATTCACCCCTCCACTTT.

To note about this clonotype: A read error is possible here, since a much larger clone lies one base away. The V gene is TRBV4-1, the J gene TRBJ1-5; no clear D gene. The last part of the DNA fits TRBJ2-3 better; the J call may be wrong. This CDR3 contains 13 residues. Germline V CDR1 and CDR2: MGHRA, YSYEKL. This chain's CDR3 is CASSQNSAPPQYF. CDR3 DNA sequence: TGCGCCAGCAGCCAGAACTCCGCCCCGCCCCAGTATTTT.

Many counts were recorded for this clonotype. The chain joins TRBV10-1 to TRBJ2-2; the D is unclear. Germline assignment: CDR1 WNHNN and CDR2 SYGVQD (reference sequence). Trimming removed 3 bases from V and 5 bases from J, with 7 bases in between. The CDR3 has 13 amino acids. The CDR3 region is CASSDDVTGELFF. The DNA of the CDR3 is TGCGCCAGCAGTGATGATGTAACCGGGGAGCTGTTTTTT.

The sample holds many counts of this clonotype. This chain joins TRBV11-2 and TRBJ2-5; maybe TRBD2 (6 bases). The CDR3 runs to 17 residues. In germline, CDR1 is SGHAT, CDR2 FQNNGV. Trimming removed 1 base at V and 4 bases at J, with 19 bases between. The CDR3 DNA sequence: TGTGCCAGCAGCTTAGTTTTCGGGGGTGATCTCTTAGAGACCCAGTACTTC. It specifies CASSLVFGGDLLETQYF.

This clonotype was observed many times. J is TRBJ1-2 and V is TRBV6-2 or TRBV6-3, with D perhaps matching TRBD1 (6 bases). In germline, CDR1 is MNHEY, CDR2 SVGEGT. The CDR3 consists of 16 residues. V dropped 5 bases and J dropped 7 bases, with 23 bases sitting between them. CDR3 sequence (DNA): TGTGCCAGCAGTGAAATTCACCAACAGGGATGGGCTGGCTACACCTTC. Translation gives CASSEIHQQGWAGYTF.

The chain uses TRBV5-6 and TRBJ1-5; 8 nucleotides align to TRBD1. Germline lookup yields CDR1 SGHDT and CDR2 YYEEEE. The trim removed 6 bases at V and 3 bases at J, leaving 8 bases unmatched. This CDR3 has 15 residues. CDR3 protein: CASTSRTGHNQPQHF. The DNA for the CDR3 is TGTGCCAGCACCTCGAGGACAGGGCACAATCAGCCCCAGCATTTT.

This clonotype has just a few counts. The V gene is TRBV5-6, the J gene TRBJ1-4; the match to TRBD1 covers 8 bases. J lost 4 bases, V lost 4 bases, and 15 bases had no gene match. The CDR3 has 18 amino acids. Germline V CDR1 and CDR2: SGHDT, YYEEEE. This CDR3 is CASSLRQGQPTLNEKLFF. As DNA, the CDR3 is TGTGCCAGCAGCCTCCGACAGGGGCAACCGACCCTTAATGAAAAACTGTTTTTT.

With regard to this clonotype: This is likely an artifact of a read error, given a far larger clone one base away. This rearrangement joins TRBV3-1 to TRBJ2-3; D is uncertain. Judging by the DNA end, TRBJ1-1 fits better; the J call may be wrong. The CDR3 covers 13 residues. CDR1 and CDR2 from the germline V gene are LGHDT and YNNKEL (reference sequence). The CDR3 loop is CAGSQVKDTEAFF. The CDR3 region has the DNA TGTGCCGGCAGCCAAGTAAAGGACACTGAAGCTTTCTTT.

The chain uses TRBV25-1 and TRBJ2-2, with D unclear. CDR3 length equals 13 residues. In germline, CDR1 is MGHDK, CDR2 SYGVNS. V was clipped by 5 bases and J by 7 bases, with 11 bases between them. The CDR3 DNA is TGTGCCAGCAGTTTTGAGTTACTCGGGGAGCTGTTTTTT. This translates into CASSFELLGELFF.

This clonotype was observed a few times. The J gene is TRBJ2-5, the V gene TRBV20-1; D call uncertain. V lost 6 bases, J lost 4 bases, and 15 bases lay in between. This CDR3 spans 13 amino acids. Germline V CDR1 and CDR2: DFQATT, SNEGSKA (reference sequence). The CDR3 region has the DNA TGCAGTGCCCCCGGCTCGGGCCCAGAGACCCAGTACTTC. Encoded protein: CSAPGSGPETQYF.

Ten or more counts support this clonotype. The J gene is TRBJ2-7, the V gene TRBV4-1; D is possibly TRBD2 (5 bases). Germline V CDR1 and CDR2: MGHRA, YSYEKL. The CDR3 consists of 15 residues. Trimming removed 4 bases from V and 2 bases from J, with 15 bases in between. The CDR3 sequence is CASSLKPSGTYEQYF. In nucleotides, the CDR3 is TGCGCCAGCAGCCTAAAGCCCAGCGGCACCTACGAGCAGTACTTC.

This clonotype has only a few counts. The V gene is TRBV5-1, the J gene TRBJ1-6, with unresolved D. Germline CDR1 reads SGHRS; CDR2 reads YFSETQ. Between the trimmed V and J ends, which lost 0 bases and 6 bases, there was a span of 13 bases. This CDR3 has 16 amino acids. CDR3 loop: CASSLETLFGNSPLHF. CDR3 DNA sequence: TGCGCCAGCAGCTTGGAAACACTCTTCGGTAATTCACCCCTCCACTTT.

This sequence joins TRBV11-2 and TRBJ2-1, with TRBD2 matching over 13 bases. The CDR3 sequence is 16 residues long. CDR1 is SGHAT, CDR2 FQNNGV, per germline. The J segment lost 9 bases and the V segment lost 5 bases, leaving 10 bases of the junction unmatched. The CDR3 protein is CASSPGLAGETAEQFF. In DNA, the CDR3 is TGTGCCAGCAGCCCTGGACTAGCGGGAGAGACCGCTGAGCAGTTCTTC.

A few counts support this clonotype. V is TRBV5-8 and J is TRBJ2-5, with 8 bases aligning to TRBD2. This CDR3 comprises 17 residues. Germline loops: CDR1 SGHTS, CDR2 YDEGEE. The trim removed 2 bases at V and 0 bases at J, leaving 9 bases unmatched. The CDR3 DNA sequence: TGTGCCAGCAGCTTAAAGGCTAGCGGGCTGAACCAAGAGACCCAGTACTTC. This encodes CASSLKASGLNQETQYF.

This clonotype was recorded many times. V usage is TRBV5-1 and J usage is TRBJ2-5, with 12 bases matching TRBD2. This CDR3 is built from 18 residues. With 4 bases clipped from V and 0 bases from J, the junction kept 10 bases outside the gene matches. CDR1 and CDR2 (germline): SGHRS, YFSETQ. CDR3 loop: CASSPRTSGTLHQETQYF. The CDR3 DNA sequence: TGCGCCAGCAGCCCGCGGACTAGCGGGACCTTACACCAAGAGACCCAGTACTTC.

This clonotype was counted at least ten times. The chain joins TRBV2 to TRBJ2-7; D remains unclear. The CDR3 is 16 amino acids. Trimming shortened V by 9 bases and J by 6 bases, and 27 bases separated the two germline ends. Germline-derived CDR1 and CDR2 are SNHLY and FYNNEI. The CDR3 DNA follows: TGTGCCAGAGCCCCAGGAAGGTCAGCCCAACTATTCGAGCAGTACTTC. Translating it yields CARAPGRSAQLFEQYF.

This clonotype was recorded many times. The chain joins TRBV5-6 to TRBJ2-7; maybe TRBD2 (7 bases). The CDR3 consists of 14 residues. Trimming removed 7 bases from V and 3 bases from J, with 17 bases in between. Germline loops: CDR1 SGHDT, CDR2 YYEEEE. CDR3 DNA sequence: TGTGCCAGCCGAGGGGAGGGGGATGACTACGAGCAGTACTTC. This sequence encodes CASRGEGDDYEQYF.

This clonotype was detected only a few times. The CDR3 spells CATSRGGSSYEQYF. The CDR3, as DNA: TGTGCCACCAGCAGGGGAGGTAGCTCCTACGAGCAGTACTTC. V is TRBV15 and J is TRBJ2-7, with a tentative D call TRBD2 (6 bases). The V gene lost 3 bases and the J gene lost 0 bases, with 9 bases spanning the gap. The CDR3 covers 14 residues. Germline V gene data show CDR1 as LNHNV and CDR2 as YYDKDF (reference sequence).

This clonotype was recorded at least ten times. V and J are TRBV3-1 and TRBJ2-1, with 12 bases that match TRBD2. Trimming removed 1 base from V and 7 bases from J; junction bases left unmatched: 2. Per the germline V gene, CDR1 is LGHDT and CDR2 is YNNKEL (reference sequence). This CDR3 comprises 15 residues. CDR3: CASSQGTSGRNEQFF. Written as DNA, the CDR3 is TGTGCCAGCAGCCAAGGCACTAGCGGGAGGAATGAGCAGTTCTTC.

The sample holds a few counts of this clonotype. This chain links TRBV27 with TRBJ2-1; 12 nucleotides line up with TRBD2. The CDR3 length is 17 residues. Germline CDR1 reads MNHEY; CDR2 reads SMNVEV (reference sequence). Trimming at V came to 5 bases and at J to 4 bases, leaving 9 bases not matched to a gene. The CDR3 DNA reads as TGTGCCAGCAGTCCCCCCAATGGACTAGCGGGGTACAATGAGCAGTTCTTC. Its protein is CASSPPNGLAGYNEQFF.

This clonotype was picked up many times. This rearrangement joins TRBV11-1 to TRBJ2-1; possibly TRBD2 for D (6 bases). The CDR3 has 15 residues. CDR1 SGHAT and CDR2 FQDESV come from the germline V gene (reference sequence). The V end lost 4 bases, the J end lost 3 bases, and 13 bases lay between the germline ends. The chain's CDR3 is CASSSAGSLYNEQFF. CDR3 nucleotides: TGTGCCAGCAGCTCCGCGGGGTCCCTCTACAATGAGCAGTTCTTC. The variable domain in full, with the rest retrieved from reference TRBV11-1 and TRBJ2-1, is EAEVAQSPRYKITEKSQAVAFWCDPISGHATLYWYRQILGQGPELLVQFQDESVVDDSQLPKDRFSAERLKGVDSTLKIQPAELGDSAMYLCASSSAGSLYNEQFFGPGTRLTVL.